These T cell receptor beta chains were read from a single sample in a study of CD8 T cells in Susac syndrome. MiXCR, applied by TCRdb to the immunoSEQ multiplex PCR reads, yields one record per CDR3 protein. The sample includes 70,000 to 100,000 distinct CDR3 sequences, roughly 96% seen only once; the top ten take more than 0.55%. The material sequenced was CD8+ T cells from PBMCs. These receptors came from a human donor with Susac syndrome. CDR3s include the opening cysteine and the closing phenylalanine or tryptophan. The order of the fields is J gene, V gene, clone size, D gene, CDR3 DNA, CDR3 protein. A D gene is named only where the DNA matches it firmly. Expanded clones get a size class; other rows say once, few or many, or leave the size out.

TRBJ2-2 TRBV20-1 NA NA TGCAGTGCTAGAGATCAGGGTCCAAACACCGGGGAGCTGTTTTTT CSARDQGPNTGELFF
TRBJ2-4 TRBV20-1 NA NA TGCAGTGCTGGGGTACAGGGAGAAAGAAACATTCAGTACTTC CSAGVQGERNIQYF
TRBJ2-5 TRBV6-2/TRBV6-3 NA NA TGTGCCACCCAGGAAGGAAGGGAGACCCAGTACTTC CATQEGRETQYF
TRBJ2-7 TRBV12-3/TRBV12-4 NA NA TGTGCCAGCAGTTTGGGGCAATCCTACGAGCAGTACTTC CASSLGQSYEQYF
TRBJ2-5 TRBV6-6 NA NA TGTGCCAGCAGTTCCCATAACCAAGAGACCCAGTACTTC CASSSHNQETQYF
TRBJ1-1 TRBV29-1 NA NA TGCAGCGTTGACGGGGGGAACACTGAAGCTTTCTTT CSVDGGNTEAFF
TRBJ2-1 TRBV29-1 NA TRBD2 TGCAGCGTCGGGGGGGCCGGCAATGAGCAGTTCTTC CSVGGAGNEQFF
TRBJ2-7 TRBV7-7 NA NA TGTGCTAGCAGCCTCTCCCCGTTGAGCGAGCAGTACTTC CASSLSPLSEQYF
TRBJ2-3 TRBV29-1 NA TRBD1 TGCAGCGTGATAGCCCGGGACAGAGACCGTCCAGATACGCAGTATTTT CSVIARDRDRPDTQYF
TRBJ2-1 TRBV18 NA NA TGTGCCAGCTCACCATACCAGGACAATGAGCAGTTCTTC CASSPYQDNEQFF
TRBJ1-1 TRBV6-5 NA NA TGTGCCAGCAGTTCCAGGCGGAGGGGAACTCCTGAAGCTTTCTTT CASSSRRRGTPEAFF
TRBJ2-7 TRBV11-2 NA TRBD1 TGTGCCAGCAGCTACCTCCCAGGGGGAGTCTTCTACGAGCAGTACTTC CASSYLPGGVFYEQYF
TRBJ2-1 TRBV12-3/TRBV12-4 NA NA TGTGCCAGCAGTAGGACAGGCGGGGACAATGAGCAGTTCTTC CASSRTGGDNEQFF
TRBJ2-5 TRBV20-1 NA TRBD2 TGCAGTGCTAAAGGGGAAGCGGGGTTGGAGACCCAGTACTTC CSAKGEAGLETQYF
TRBJ2-6 TRBV5-1 once NA TGCGCCAGCAGCCGTCCCTCTGGGGCCAACGTCCTGACTTTC CASSRPSGANVLTF
TRBJ2-4 TRBV10-3 NA NA TGTGCCATCAGTGACCGCCCAGGGGACATTCAGTACTTC CAISDRPGDIQYF
TRBJ2-7 TRBV20-1 NA NA TGCAGTGCTGCCCGGGACCAGCAGTACTTC CSAARDQQYF
TRBJ2-7 TRBV4-2 NA TRBD1 TGTGCCAGCAGCCAAGACATCGGGACAGGGGGCCACGAGCAGTACTTC CASSQDIGTGGHEQYF
TRBJ2-3 TRBV20-1 NA TRBD1 TGCAGTGCTCGGGACAGGGCCTCGACAGATACGCAGTATTTT CSARDRASTDTQYF
TRBJ1-5 TRBV30 NA NA TGTGCCTGGAGTGAAGGATCCATGGAGCCCCAGCATTTT CAWSEGSMEPQHF
TRBJ1-2 TRBV20-1 NA TRBD1 TGCAGTGCTAGAGGGGACAGGGGGGGTGGCTACACCTTC CSARGDRGGGYTF
TRBJ1-1 TRBV4-3 NA NA TGCGCCAGCAGCCAAGATGTCGGAGACACCGAAGCTTTCTTT CASSQDVGDTEAFF
TRBJ1-3 TRBV18 NA NA TGTGCCAGCTCACCACTGAAGGCAGGGACTGGAAACACCATATATTTT CASSPLKAGTGNTIYF
TRBJ2-2 TRBV7-8 NA TRBD2 TGTGCCAGCAGCTCCGGGACTAGCGGGGGTGGTGTGGAGCTGTTTTTT CASSSGTSGGGVELFF
TRBJ2-1 TRBV9 NA NA TGTGCCAGCGCAGTCACGGAGACTCTAGGTGAGCAGTTCTTC CASAVTETLGEQFF
TRBJ1-5 TRBV11-2 NA NA TGTGCCAGCAGCTCCCCTAGCCAGCCCCAGCATTTT CASSSPSQPQHF
TRBJ2-2 TRBV6-5 NA TRBD2 TGTGCCAGCAGTTACTTCTCGGGGGGGAACACCGGGGAGCTGTTTTTT CASSYFSGGNTGELFF
TRBJ2-7 TRBV27 NA TRBD1 TGTGCCAGCAGTTTAACGACAGGGATCAACGAGCAGTACTTC CASSLTTGINEQYF
TRBJ2-1 TRBV30 NA NA TGTGCCTGGAGTTCCCCAGATGGGGTTTTGGATGAGCAGTTCTTC CAWSSPDGVLDEQFF
TRBJ1-3 TRBV4-3 NA NA TGCGCCAGCAGCCAAGGGACGGGTGGAAACACCATATATTTT CASSQGTGGNTIYF
TRBJ1-4 TRBV19 NA NA TGTGCCAGTACCGACGGTGCAACTAATGAAAAACTGTTTTTT CASTDGATNEKLFF
TRBJ2-1 TRBV20-1 NA TRBD2 TGCAGTGCTAGGGAACCGGGACTAGCAGTCAATGAGCAGTTCTTC CSAREPGLAVNEQFF
TRBJ1-1 TRBV20-1 NA NA TGCAGTGCTAGAGATCTGAGGGGGTCGGGCACTGAAGCTTTCTTT CSARDLRGSGTEAFF
TRBJ2-1 TRBV18 NA TRBD2 TGTGCCAGCTCACCGATCGGGGGGTCCACAACTTCCTACAATGAGCAGTTCTTC CASSPIGGSTTSYNEQFF
TRBJ2-5 TRBV7-9 NA TRBD2 TGTGCCAGCAGCTTACTCGGCGGGGGACCTAGAGAGACCCAGTACTTC CASSLLGGGPRETQYF
TRBJ1-1 TRBV18 NA NA TGTGCCAGCTCACCCGGGGGTCCTGAAGCTTTCTTT CASSPGGPEAFF
TRBJ1-1 TRBV27 NA TRBD1 TGTGCCAGCAGACGGGACAGGCAAGGGACTGAAGCTTTCTTT CASRRDRQGTEAFF